This TCR beta chain was profiled in a study of cytomegalovirus exposure and HLA in healthy donors (dated by TCRdb to the late 2010s). Context from the whole study: An earlier analysis of approximately 640 of the donors reported 250 to 300 Gb of sequence data and 100 million to 140 million unique TCR beta sequences from 190 million or so T cells. An earlier analysis of roughly 580 of the donors used high-throughput TCR beta sequencing to judge whether each TCR beta V gene segment behaved as functional or pseudogenic. A later analysis re-examined previously published TCR beta repertoires from just over 650 donors and added high-resolution HLA genotyping to investigate patterns of TCR occurrence. The study used immunosequencing to profile the T cell repertoires of 600 to 850 subjects and linked those repertoires to cytomegalovirus serostatus. The later analysis used no new phenotypic data to find candidate immune exposures, relying instead on TCR beta sequences and their occurrence across donors. Donor age, sex, ethnicity and CMV serostatus were compiled alongside the repertoire data. Class I and class II HLA loci were covered by the typing at four-digit resolution. A few DR-DQ haplotypes were treated as single units for association and clustering because of strong linkage in the cohort. All discovery cohort repertoires had been generated on a single sequencing platform. The study aimed to test whether signatures of past pathogen exposure could be identified by cataloging public T cell receptors. A separate validation cohort of about 110 different subjects was used in addition to the roughly 670-subject first cohort. To predict cytomegalovirus infection status, the study combined high-throughput TCR immunosequencing, statistical association of individual TCRs with disease status, and machine learning. A later genetic analysis used genome-wide SNP genotypes for about 60% of the roughly 700 donors, treating that subset as a discovery cohort. The genetic ancestry cluster associated with self-reported Caucasian donors included 70% to 85% of the 398 genotyped donors. Typing coverage varied by locus: roughly 629-640 donors for A, B, C, DRB1 and DQB1; some 520 for DQA1; over 600 for DPA1; approximately 470 for DPB1. Among 350 to 400 genotyped donors of the cohort, an average of approximately 240,000 unique TCR beta nucleotide sequences were sequenced per donor, about a sixth of them non-productive. An early release that covered 500 to 800 HLA-typed donors contained approximately 300 gigabases of sequencing data and about 84 million unique TCR sequences.

Overall results and qualifications from the work: When HLA alleles, especially DR and DQ, strongly co-occurred, attributing TCR associations to individual alleles was difficult. In a later analysis, HLA-associated TCR beta chains showed more clonal expansion and lower generation probabilities than non-associated chains that were equally common. The classifier was reported to diagnose cytomegalovirus status with high specificity and sensitivity in both the original and validation cohorts. According to a later analysis, TCR association rates differed among HLA loci, with DRB1 alleles showing the most associated TCRs and HLA-C alleles showing the fewest. For the cohort, immune exposure information was limited to CMV serostatus. In an earlier analysis of some 540 of the donors, most TCR beta V segments appeared in productive rearrangements about 87% or about 30% of the time, broadly matching IMGT annotations. Only TCR beta chains were sequenced in this cohort, and the absence of alpha or paired-chain data limited detectable features. A further reported finding was that TCR beta sequences accurately predicted the HLA-A and HLA-B alleles for most subjects in the first cohort. A later analysis associated about 18,000 TCR beta sequences with specific HLA alleles at a false discovery rate of 0.05. A few of the identified cytomegalovirus-associated TCR beta chains were confirmed in vitro to be specific for cytomegalovirus antigens. Compared with the 666-donor mean, donors in an Asian-associated ancestry cluster had fewer N-insertions in productive TCRs, according to a later genetic analysis. Most TCR sequences were observed very rarely across donors, whereas some public TCRs were present in many individuals. The study listed 150 to 200 TCR beta chains as associated with cytomegalovirus. V-gene and J-gene trimming of TCR beta chains was associated with a missense DCLRE1C variant in a later genetic analysis, and the association was replicated in an independent cohort. According to the authors, the approach could potentially be generalized to other disease states and immunological phenotypes. The 87-base-pair reads could not distinguish some IMGT-functional V segments, including TRBV6-2 and TRBV6-3, so those segments were excluded. About 15 rarely observed V segments, including chromosome 9 orphons, were excluded from the earlier analysis of almost 600 of the donors because counts were too low. A cluster of highly shared sequence variants was judged likely to represent a technical artifact of the sequencing pipeline. Sequencing depth was assumed to be roughly uniform across donors in the presence/absence analyses, though that assumption may not hold. According to a later analysis, most CMV-associated TCR beta chains appeared to be HLA-restricted, and the HLA associations seemed to be driven largely by CMV exposure. Because HLA typing was unavailable for some donors at each locus, only the typed subset was used in association tests. Correlated functional status among segregating V segments might be attributable to linkage disequilibrium, but an unknown experimental factor could not be ruled out. Several of the top co-occurrence clusters appeared to be linked to parvovirus B19, influenza, CMV and Epstein-Barr virus, according to a later analysis.

The library was obtained by the immunoSEQ multiplex PCR assay. For the multiplex PCR, a mixture combining 60 forward primers for TCR Vbeta segments and 13 reverse primers for TCR Jbeta segments was used. A multiplex PCR assay on genomic DNA amplified the CDR3 region of rearranged TCR beta genes. On the Illumina HiSeq System, the amplified TCR beta libraries were sequenced as 87-base-pair reads. Under the source paper's analysis protocol: A later analysis counted around 72 million unique TCR beta chains across the 650 to 700 repertoires, and approximately 11 million of these chains were shared by at least two donors. Raw reads were error-corrected and collapsed into unique sequences with a nearest-neighbor algorithm that merged closely related sequences to remove PCR and sequencing errors. To assign V, D and J gene segments, CDR3 sequences were aligned to IMGT reference sequences. For a sequence to be retained, a match of at least six nucleotides was required to both a V gene segment and a J gene segment. Rearrangements were classified as productive when the CDR3 lacked stop codons and remained in frame with V and J, and all other rearrangements were classified as non-productive. Following IMGT convention, CDR3 was defined as the stretch from the second conserved V-encoded cysteine up to the conserved J-encoded phenylalanine. Sequences without an unambiguous match to a single V gene segment were excluded from the earlier analysis of over 500 of the donors. An earlier analysis of 500 to 700 of the donors classified V segments as functional when productive rearrangements were above 56.7% and as segregating when the standard deviation between donors was above 5%. A statistical classification framework was built for diagnosing cytomegalovirus status from the catalog of TCR beta chain sequences. A later analysis assigned V and J genes by comparing TCR nucleotide sequences with IMGT/GENE-DB human TR gene sequences. Using the TCRdist pipeline, a later analysis assigned CDR3 sequences along with most-parsimonious VDJ recombination scenarios. In a later analysis, every TCR beta chain was defined by the combination of its CDR3 amino acid sequence and its V-gene family, and reads without a unique V-gene family were dropped. In a later analysis, several hundred highly shared, low-generation-probability nucleotide sequences were removed to address suspected cross-contamination and a sequencing artifact. In a later analysis, a clonal expansion index for each public chain was calculated from normalized within-repertoire ranks of inferred template counts. In a later analysis, generation probabilities were computed with a VDJ recombination model fitted to out-of-frame rearrangements, and the resulting probabilities were checked against IGoR. Hypergeometric tests were used in a later analysis to score TCR-TCR, TCR-HLA and TCR-CMV co-occurrence, with a repertoire-size bias correction applied to the TCR pairs. A later analysis estimated false discovery rates by permuting HLA or CMV assignments 20 times. In a later analysis, co-occurring TCRs were grouped using DBSCAN, with TCRdist sequence similarity added in when clustering inside HLA-allele-positive subsets. Repertoires with fewer than 30,000 or more than 120,000 public chains were left out of co-occurrence clustering, as were four to six repertoires with anomalous nucleotide sharing. TCRdb carries this immuneACCESS record with in-frame sequences only. Its versions omit some clonotypes, under half of them owing to an unresolved V gene in the studies checked, with the rest unexplained. That table is the source of V, J and clone size, and D and trimming were worked out from the DNA. The sample records some 180,000 clones, around 78% of which are singletons. The ten largest clones take up about 1.6% of the sample.

The cohort comprised 670 or so healthy bone marrow donors. At the time of sampling, all cohort members were nominally healthy, though unrecorded immune exposures were likely present. The donor tested CMV seronegative, placing the donor among the 300 to 400 seronegative members of the cohort. Every donor gave a peripheral blood sample, and the peripheral blood mononuclear cells from that sample were used for TCR beta sequencing. Genomic DNA extraction from the blood cell samples was performed with the Qiagen DNeasy Blood Extraction Kit. Via the germline V gene, CDR1 is SGHDT and CDR2 YYEEEE. The CDR3 runs 13 amino acids, cysteine and phenylalanine included. CDR3 DNA only is kept here, 39 bases in frame from base 1. Trimming accounts for 2 bases at V and 6 bases at J, while the number of junction bases matched to no gene is 4. This clone was seen only a few times. Its cognate antigen has yet to be identified. It has no much larger one-base neighbor in the sample; base qualities were not kept.

The specimen sequenced was PBMCs. The receptor comes from a man younger than 30 in good health and CMV-seronegative. The sequence links TRBV5-6 to TRBJ1-2; 7 central bases correspond to TRBD1. For the CDR3, the sequence is CASSLRGGDGYTF. The nucleotide sequence is given as TGTGCCAGCAGCTTAAGAGGGGGCGATGGCTACACCTTC.